This T cell receptor beta chain stems from a study of siplizumab effects on memory and regulatory T cells. From germline, CDR1 is MNHNY and CDR2 SVGAGI (reference sequence). V was clipped by 7 bases and J by 4 bases, with 5 bases between them. The CDR3 is 12 residues long. Study observations and caveats: Siplizumab produced a significant reduction in alloreactive sequences that were traceable to unstimulated CD4+ memory cells. There appeared to be greater diversity in naive T cells than in memory cells, and naive T cells seemed major contributors to the alloresponse.

Using immunoSEQ multiplex PCR, the repertoire was profiled, and TCRdb retains in-frame clones only, with some absent. Of roughly 120,000 clones listed, over 85% are singletons. This clone showed up just a few times. Antigen specificity is unknown. The sequencing sample was made of CD4+ T cells sorted from blood. The clonotype comes from a human donor in good health. This chain links TRBV6-6 with TRBJ1-6; D call uncertain. In nucleotides, the CDR3 is TGTGCCAGCAACAGTTATAATTCACCCCTCCACTTT. Amino acids: CASNSYNSPLHF.